This T cell receptor (beta chain) was observed in a study of beta chain features in type 1 diabetes. Study at large: Patients shared similar age, gender and cell yields with healthy donors. Study results and limitations: An over-representation of cells with high TCR expression could result from cDNA sequencing. Patients with Type 1 diabetes showed moderately but significantly shorter TCRB CDR3s in all four CD4+ subsets. PCR might show a preference for shorter templates, equally across patients and controls.

This clone was detected only a few times. What it binds is unknown. Sequenced material consisted of expressed TCRB transcripts (all of the isolated RNA was reverse transcribed). The repertoire was sequenced with immunoSEQ multiplex PCR; TCRdb's copy has only in-frame clones and lacks some. The data show about 660,000 clones, more than 12% seen once. The CDR3 consists of 15 residues. Sequencing used naive CD4+ T cells from blood. The chain links TRBV21-1 to TRBJ1-5. TRBV21-1 is a listed pseudogene. The TCR was taken from a man aged 18 to 35 with type 1 diabetes. CDR3 nucleotides: TGTGCCAGCAGCAAAAGCCCGGGGGGGGATCAGCCCCAGCATTTT. The encoded protein is CASSKSPGGDQPQHF.